These 10 T cell receptor beta chains were sequenced from one sample in a study of CD8+ T cells in alopecia areata. Extraction of RNA preceded its reverse transcription into cDNA, which served as the sequencing template. Clones were read by immunoSEQ multiplex PCR, and TCRdb kept only the in-frame ones, dropping some. The table includes approximately 180,000 clones, 50% to 70% detected once. The sample in question was CD4+ T cells sorted from blood, obtained at week 0. These receptors all stem from a human donor with alopecia areata.

The rearrangement uses TRBV29-1 and TRBJ1-2; D gene uncertain. Germline CDR1 and CDR2: SQVTM and ANQGSEA. CDR3 length equals 19 residues. The V gene lost 2 bases and the J gene lost 5 bases, with 30 bases spanning the gap. The CDR3 sequence is CSVELLGFPGSLWGYGYTF. CDR3 nucleotide sequence: TGCAGCGTTGAACTATTGGGGTTTCCGGGGAGCCTCTGGGGATATGGCTACACCTTC.

This sequence joins TRBV6-5 and TRBJ2-7, with a tentative D call TRBD2 (6 bases). Trimming cost V 2 bases and J 8 bases, with 16 bases left between them. This CDR3 is 14 amino acids long. The germline V gene encodes CDR1 MNHEY and CDR2 SVGAGI. The CDR3 reads CASSYIRRDPQQYF. As DNA, the CDR3 is TGTGCCAGCAGTTACATCAGGAGGGATCCCCAGCAGTACTTC.

This sequence joins TRBV6-6 and TRBJ2-7; no firm D call. Trimming took off 9 bases at V and 2 bases at J, with 11 bases between the two ends. Germline V gives CDR1 MNHNY, CDR2 SVGAGI (reference sequence). The CDR3 is 12 residues long. CDR3 protein: CASRGDTYEQYF. In nucleotides, the CDR3 is TGTGCCAGTCGCGGCGATACCTACGAGCAGTACTTC.

This clone was recorded at least ten times. The chain recombines TRBV18 with TRBJ1-1, with D perhaps matching TRBD1 (5 bases). Trimming stripped 1 base from V and 3 bases from J, with 12 bases between. This CDR3 has 15 residues. Germline V gene lookup returns CDR1 KGHSH and CDR2 LQKENI. CDR3 sequence reads: CASSPQNGGYTEAFF. DNA of the CDR3: TGTGCCAGCTCACCACAGAATGGGGGTTACACTGAAGCTTTCTTT.

V gene TRBV7-9 combines with J gene TRBJ2-2; a weak D match, TRBD2 (6 bases). Between the trimmed V and J ends, which lost 0 bases and 1 base, there was a span of 6 bases. The CDR3 is 15 residues long. Germline values: CDR1 SEHNR, CDR2 FQNEAQ (reference sequence). The CDR3, as DNA: TGTGCCAGCAGCTTAGCTAGCGGGAACACCGGGGAGCTGTTTTTT. Translation: CASSLASGNTGELFF.

The table lists this clone with a few counts. Other DNA sequences in this specimen translate into the identical CDR3. The chain uses TRBV29-1 and TRBJ1-5; 8 bases align to TRBD1. V shed 4 bases and J 4 bases; nucleotides not matched to a gene: 0. Germline assignment: CDR1 SQVTM and CDR2 ANQGSEA. The CDR3 has 12 amino acids. This CDR3 reads CSVGQGNQPQHF. DNA for the CDR3: TGCAGCGTTGGACAGGGGAATCAGCCCCAGCATTTT.

The table lists this clone with a few counts. The chain employs TRBV6-6 and TRBJ1-1; D gene unclear. V lost 11 bases and J lost 1, with 14 bases in between. CDR3 length equals 13 residues. Germline V gives CDR1 MNHNY, CDR2 SVGAGI (reference sequence). The CDR3 coding sequence is TGTGCCGCCCGAGTGTATTGGAACACTGAAGCTTTCTTT. It codes for CAARVYWNTEAFF.

The sample holds a few counts of this clone. The chain couples TRBV29-1 to TRBJ2-2, with 10 bases matching TRBD2. The germline V gene has CDR1 SQVTM and CDR2 ANQGSEA. Trimming at V came to 7 bases and at J to 1 base, leaving 6 bases not matched to a gene. The length of the CDR3 is 15 residues. CDR3 nucleotide sequence: TGCAGCGCTGGGACTAGCGAGAAGAACACCGGGGAGCTGTTTTTT. It specifies CSAGTSEKNTGELFF.

Of note for this clone: One end of the junction fails to match germline, which may point to a read error. CDR3 loop: CASSFKVQETQYF. The CDR3 DNA sequence: TGTGCTAGCAGCTTCAAGGTACAAGAGACCCAGTACTTC. The chain carries TRBV7-7 and TRBJ2-5; D is uncertain. Germline assignment: CDR1 SSHAT and CDR2 FNYEAQ (reference sequence). CDR3 length: 13 residues.

This clone was detected only once. V and J are TRBV5-1 and TRBJ1-4, with 8 bases lining up with TRBD1. The junction had 10 bases not matched to a gene; V was cut back by 4 bases and J by 8 bases. CDR3 length equals 15 residues. Germline V gene data show CDR1 as SGHRS and CDR2 as YFSETQ. CDR3 loop: CASSEQTGEGEKLFF. The CDR3, as DNA: TGCGCCAGCAGCGAACAGACAGGGGAGGGAGAAAAACTGTTTTTT.